This T cell receptor (beta chain) was found in a study of T cells in Graves' hyperthyroidism and ophthalmopathy. The study, taken as a whole, reports: Blood also contained most expanded thyroid clonotypes above 0.001. Ophthalmopathy onset followed model prediction by a median approximately six months.

Authors of the study amplified TCR beta CDR3 regions from RNA transcripts. A first-round RT-PCR of the TCR CDR3 used the HTBI primer set. TCRdb re-called the multiplex PCR reads through MiXCR, storing one row per CDR3 protein. The sample lists about 600,000 distinct CDR3 sequences; roughly a sixth were seen once. Only one count was recorded for this clonotype. Its antigen remains unknown. Not enrolled were patients with uncontrolled infection, other autoimmune disease, pregnancy or lactation. Diagnosis relied on clinical symptoms, serum thyroxine and TRAb, thyroid ultrasound and orbital computed tomography. From germline, CDR1 is SNHLY and CDR2 FYNNEI. The CDR3 is 17 amino acids. The trim removed 9 bases at V and 0 bases at J, leaving 13 bases unmatched.

The source material was blood. This receptor was taken from a woman aged 35 to 49 with Graves' ophthalmopathy. J is TRBJ1-5 and V is TRBV2; TRBD1 matches 8 bases. The CDR3 region has the DNA TGTGCCAGTTTCCGGGACAGGAGACCGTATAGCAATCAGCCCCAGCATTTT. This sequence encodes CASFRDRRPYSNQPQHF.